The T cell receptor beta chain under discussion was sequenced for a study of T cell changes during pregnancy in multiple sclerosis. Here immunoSEQ multiplex PCR was the method, and the copy in TCRdb shows in-frame clones only, minus some. There are approximately 28,000 clones in the sample; 85% to 95% occur only once, and about 5.7% lies in the top ten. From germline, CDR1 is MNHEY and CDR2 SMNVEV (reference sequence). The CDR3 spans 13 residues. Trimming removed 6 bases at V and 6 bases at J, with 12 bases between. This TCR was recovered from a female donor with multiple sclerosis, enrolled in a pregnancy study. The material was CD8+ T cells from peripheral blood mononuclear cells, obtained before pregnancy. J is TRBJ1-5 and V is TRBV27, with D tentatively TRBD1 (5 bases). CDR3 sequence (DNA): TGTGCCAGCAGGGCGGGGGGGACTCAGCCCCAGCATTTT. It is translated as CASRAGGTQPQHF.